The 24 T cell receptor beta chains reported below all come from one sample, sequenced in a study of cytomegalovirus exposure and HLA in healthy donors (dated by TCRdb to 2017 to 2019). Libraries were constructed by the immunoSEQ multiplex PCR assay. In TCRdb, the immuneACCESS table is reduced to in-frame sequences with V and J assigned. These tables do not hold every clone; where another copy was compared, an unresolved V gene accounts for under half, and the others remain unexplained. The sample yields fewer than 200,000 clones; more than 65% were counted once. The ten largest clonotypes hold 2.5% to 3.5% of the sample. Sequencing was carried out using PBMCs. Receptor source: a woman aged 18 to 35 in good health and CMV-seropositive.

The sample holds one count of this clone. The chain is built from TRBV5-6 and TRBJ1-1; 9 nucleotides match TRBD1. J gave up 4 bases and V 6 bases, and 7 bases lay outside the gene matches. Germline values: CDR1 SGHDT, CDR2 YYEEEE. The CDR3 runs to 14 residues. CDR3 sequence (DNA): TGTGCCAGCACGGGACAGGGAGAGTTCACTGAAGCTTTCTTT. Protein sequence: CASTGQGEFTEAFF.

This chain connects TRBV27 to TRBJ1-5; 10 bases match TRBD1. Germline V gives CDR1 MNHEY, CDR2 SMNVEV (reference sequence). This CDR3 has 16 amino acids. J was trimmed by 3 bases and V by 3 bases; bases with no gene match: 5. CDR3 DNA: TGTGCCAGCAGTTTTGCGGGACAGGGGACCAATCAGCCCCAGCATTTT. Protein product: CASSFAGQGTNQPQHF.

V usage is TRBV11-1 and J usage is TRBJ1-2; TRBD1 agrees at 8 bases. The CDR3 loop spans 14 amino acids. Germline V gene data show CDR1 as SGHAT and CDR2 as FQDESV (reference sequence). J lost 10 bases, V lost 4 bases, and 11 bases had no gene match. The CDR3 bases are TGTGCCAGCAGCTCCCGAGGGACAGGCCACAACTACACCTTC. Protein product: CASSSRGTGHNYTF.

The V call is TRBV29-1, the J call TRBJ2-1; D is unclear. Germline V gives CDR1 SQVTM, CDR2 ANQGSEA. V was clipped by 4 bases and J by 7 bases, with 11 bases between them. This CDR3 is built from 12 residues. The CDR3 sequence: CSVVARSNEQFF. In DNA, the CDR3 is TGCAGCGTTGTGGCCAGGTCAAATGAGCAGTTCTTC.

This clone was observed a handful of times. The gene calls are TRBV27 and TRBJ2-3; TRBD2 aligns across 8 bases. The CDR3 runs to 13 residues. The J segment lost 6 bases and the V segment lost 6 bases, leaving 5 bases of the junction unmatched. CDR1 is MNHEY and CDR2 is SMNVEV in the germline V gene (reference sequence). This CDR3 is CASRRGGSDTQYF. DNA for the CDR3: TGTGCCAGCAGGCGCGGGGGGTCCGATACGCAGTATTTT.

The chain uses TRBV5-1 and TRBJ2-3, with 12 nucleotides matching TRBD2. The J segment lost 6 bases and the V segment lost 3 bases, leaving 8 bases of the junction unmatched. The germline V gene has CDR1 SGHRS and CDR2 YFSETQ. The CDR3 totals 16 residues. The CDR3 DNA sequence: TGCGCCAGCAGCTACTCTAGCGGGGGGGCATCGGATACGCAGTATTTT. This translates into CASSYSSGGASDTQYF.

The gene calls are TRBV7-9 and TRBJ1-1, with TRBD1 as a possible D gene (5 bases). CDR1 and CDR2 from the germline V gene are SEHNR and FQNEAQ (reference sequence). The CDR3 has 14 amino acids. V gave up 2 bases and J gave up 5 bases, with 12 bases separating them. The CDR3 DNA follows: TGTGCCAGCAGCTTATTAAGGGGCGGAACTGAAGCTTTCTTT. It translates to CASSLLRGGTEAFF.

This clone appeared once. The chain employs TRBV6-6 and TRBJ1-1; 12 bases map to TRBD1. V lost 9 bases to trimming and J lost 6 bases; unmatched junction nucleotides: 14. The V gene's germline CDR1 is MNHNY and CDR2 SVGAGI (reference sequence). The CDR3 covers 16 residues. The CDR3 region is CASIPGTGGARSEAFF. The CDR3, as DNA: TGTGCCAGTATACCCGGGACAGGGGGCGCTAGGTCTGAAGCTTTCTTT.

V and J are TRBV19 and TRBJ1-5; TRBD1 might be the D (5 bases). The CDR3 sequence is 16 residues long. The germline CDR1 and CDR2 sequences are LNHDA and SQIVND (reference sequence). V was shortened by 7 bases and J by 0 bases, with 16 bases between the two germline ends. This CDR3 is CASILDQGYSNQPQHF. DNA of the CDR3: TGTGCCAGTATTCTCGATCAGGGATATAGCAATCAGCCCCAGCATTTT. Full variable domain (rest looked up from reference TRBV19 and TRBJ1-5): DGGITQSPKYLFRKEGQNVTLSCEQNLNHDAMYWYRQDPGQGLRLIYYSQIVNDFQKGDIAEGYSVSREKKESFPLTVTSAQKNPTAFYLCASILDQGYSNQPQHFGDGTRLSIL.

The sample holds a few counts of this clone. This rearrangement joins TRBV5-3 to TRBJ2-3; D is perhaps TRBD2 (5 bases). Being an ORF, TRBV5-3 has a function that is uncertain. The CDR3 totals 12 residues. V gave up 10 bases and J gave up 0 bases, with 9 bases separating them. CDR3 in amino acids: CASGESTDTQYF. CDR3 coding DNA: TGTGCCTCCGGGGAGAGCACAGATACGCAGTATTTT.

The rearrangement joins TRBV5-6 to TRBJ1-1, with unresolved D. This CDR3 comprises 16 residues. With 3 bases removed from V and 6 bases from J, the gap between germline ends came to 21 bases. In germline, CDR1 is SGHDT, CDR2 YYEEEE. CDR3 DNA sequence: TGTGCCAGCAGCTCCCCGGGGAGTGGGATCTACTCTGAAGCTTTCTTT. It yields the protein CASSSPGSGIYSEAFF.

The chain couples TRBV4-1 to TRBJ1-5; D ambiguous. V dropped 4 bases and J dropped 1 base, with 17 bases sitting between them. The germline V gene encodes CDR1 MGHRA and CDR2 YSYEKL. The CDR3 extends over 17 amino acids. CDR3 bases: TGCGCCAGCAGCCTCGGGATGGCCTTCGGGAGCAATCAGCCCCAGCATTTT. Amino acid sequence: CASSLGMAFGSNQPQHF.

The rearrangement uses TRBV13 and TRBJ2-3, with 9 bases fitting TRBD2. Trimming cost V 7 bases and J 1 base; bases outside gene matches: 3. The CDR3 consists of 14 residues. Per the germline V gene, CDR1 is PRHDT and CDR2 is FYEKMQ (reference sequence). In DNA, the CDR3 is TGTGCCAGCAACATAGCGGGGGGCACAGATACGCAGTATTTT. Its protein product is CASNIAGGTDTQYF.

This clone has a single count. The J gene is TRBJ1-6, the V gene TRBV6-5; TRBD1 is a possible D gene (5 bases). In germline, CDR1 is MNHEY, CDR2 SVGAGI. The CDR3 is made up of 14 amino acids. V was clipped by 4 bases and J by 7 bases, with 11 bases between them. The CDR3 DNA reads TGTGCCAGCAGTTTCGATTCAGGGAATTCACCCCTCCACTTT. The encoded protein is CASSFDSGNSPLHF.

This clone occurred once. CDR3 coding DNA: TGCGCCAGCTCTAAGGACAGGGGAAGCTACGAGCAGTACTTC. Translating gives CASSKDRGSYEQYF. The V gene is TRBV5-1, the J gene TRBJ2-7; TRBD1 matches at 9 bases. Looked up from germline, CDR1 is SGHRS and CDR2 is YFSETQ. With V trimmed by 7 bases and J by 3 bases, 8 bases remained unmatched. The CDR3 contains 14 residues.

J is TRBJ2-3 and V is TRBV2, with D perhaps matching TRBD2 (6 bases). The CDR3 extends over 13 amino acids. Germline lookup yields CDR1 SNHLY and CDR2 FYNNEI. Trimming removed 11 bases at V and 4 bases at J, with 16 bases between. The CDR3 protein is CARAAGRADTQYF. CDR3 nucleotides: TGTGCCCGAGCTGCGGGGCGTGCAGATACGCAGTATTTT.

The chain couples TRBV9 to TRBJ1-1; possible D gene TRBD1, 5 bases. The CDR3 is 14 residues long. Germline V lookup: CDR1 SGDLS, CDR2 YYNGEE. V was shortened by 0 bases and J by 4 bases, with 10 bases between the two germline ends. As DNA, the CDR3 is TGTGCCAGCAGCGTAGTTGGGGGGTTCACTGAAGCTTTCTTT. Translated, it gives CASSVVGGFTEAFF.

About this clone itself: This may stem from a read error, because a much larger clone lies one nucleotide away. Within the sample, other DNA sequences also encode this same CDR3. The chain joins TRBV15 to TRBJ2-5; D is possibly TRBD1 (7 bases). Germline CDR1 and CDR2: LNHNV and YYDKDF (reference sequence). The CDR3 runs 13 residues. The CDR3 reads CATDAQGGETQYF. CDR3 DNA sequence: TGCGCCACGGACGCCCAGGGGGGAGAGACCCAGTACTTC.

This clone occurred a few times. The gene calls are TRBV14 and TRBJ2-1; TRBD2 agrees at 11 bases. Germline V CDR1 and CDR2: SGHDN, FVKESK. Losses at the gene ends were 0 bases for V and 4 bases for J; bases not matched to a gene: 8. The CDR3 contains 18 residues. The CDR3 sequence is CASSQEVARLAGYNEQFF. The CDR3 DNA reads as TGTGCCAGCAGCCAAGAGGTGGCCCGACTAGCGGGGTACAATGAGCAGTTCTTC. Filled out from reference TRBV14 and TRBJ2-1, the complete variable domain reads EAGVTQFPSHSVIEKGQTVTLRCDPISGHDNLYWYRRVMGKEIKFLLHFVKESKQDESGMPNNRFLAERTGGTYSTLKVQPAELEDSGVYFCASSQEVARLAGYNEQFFGPGTRLTVL.

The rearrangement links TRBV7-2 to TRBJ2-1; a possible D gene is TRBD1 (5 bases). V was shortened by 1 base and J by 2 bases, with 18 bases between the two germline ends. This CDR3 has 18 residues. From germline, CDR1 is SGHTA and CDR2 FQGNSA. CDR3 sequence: CASSLGPRWGRTYNEQFF. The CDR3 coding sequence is TGTGCCAGCAGCTTAGGGCCTCGGTGGGGCAGGACCTACAATGAGCAGTTCTTC.

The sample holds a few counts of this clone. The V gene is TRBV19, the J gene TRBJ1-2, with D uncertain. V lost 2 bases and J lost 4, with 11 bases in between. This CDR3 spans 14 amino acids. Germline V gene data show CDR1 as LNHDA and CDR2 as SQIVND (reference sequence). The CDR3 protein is CASSITGNPYGYTF. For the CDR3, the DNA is TGTGCCAGTAGTATAACGGGGAACCCCTATGGCTACACCTTC.

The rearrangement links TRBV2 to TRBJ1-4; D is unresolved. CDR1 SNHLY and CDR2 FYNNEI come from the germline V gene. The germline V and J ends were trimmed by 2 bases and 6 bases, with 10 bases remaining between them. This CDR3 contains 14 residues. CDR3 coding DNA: TGTGCCAGCAGTGAATTGGTACTGGATGAAAAACTGTTTTTT. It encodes CASSELVLDEKLFF.

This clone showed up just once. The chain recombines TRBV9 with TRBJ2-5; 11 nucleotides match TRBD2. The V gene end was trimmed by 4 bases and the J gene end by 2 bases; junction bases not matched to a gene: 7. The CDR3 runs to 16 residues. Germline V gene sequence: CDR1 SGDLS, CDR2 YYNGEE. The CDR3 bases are TGTGCCAGCAGCCAAGGACTAGCGGGCCCTCAAGAGACCCAGTACTTC. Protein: CASSQGLAGPQETQYF.

The CDR3 DNA sequence: TGTGCCAGCAGTTACCGAGGGGGCGTAAGTGAGACCCAGTACTTC. The encoded protein is CASSYRGGVSETQYF. The chain links TRBV6-6 to TRBJ2-5, with 7 bases lining up with TRBD1. There are 15 residues in the CDR3. The V and J ends lost 2 bases and 5 bases, in that order; junction bases with no gene match: 8. Germline-derived CDR1 and CDR2 are MNHNY and SVGAGI (reference sequence).